The 10 T cell receptor beta chains presented below share a single source sample, sequenced in a study of Ad26.COV2.S vaccination and SARS-CoV-2 variants. The table came from immunoSEQ multiplex PCR; TCRdb's copy has only in-frame clones and leaves some out. Here the sample spans 350,000 to 400,000 clones, 89% being singletons. Documented treatment: about 20 received Ad26.COV2.S at low or high dose, single or two shots; about five received placebo; per-sample allocation not given. Sampling took place 63 days after the first vaccine or placebo injection. The sequenced sample was peripheral blood, obtained in a trial of Ad26.COV2.S vaccine versus placebo. These receptors were taken from a person aged 18 to 59 who received the Ad26.COV2.S COVID-19 vaccine or a placebo.

Here the CDR3 reads CASSQEGTNEKLFF. CDR3 coding DNA: TGTGCCAGCAGCCAAGAAGGGACTAATGAAAAACTGTTTTTT. The chain has TRBV4-2 and TRBJ1-4; D remains ambiguous. Germline values: CDR1 LGHNA, CDR2 YNFKEQ. Trimming left V 0 bases short and J 2 bases short, with 4 bases between. The length of the CDR3 is 14 residues.

The V and J genes are TRBV28 and TRBJ2-7, with TRBD2 as a possible D gene (5 bases). Germline V gene data show CDR1 as MDHEN and CDR2 as SYDVKM. Trimming removed 3 bases at V and 3 bases at J, with 9 bases between. The CDR3 is 13 amino acids. CDR3 region: CASSFSAGYEQYF. CDR3 sequence (DNA): TGTGCCAGCAGTTTTTCGGCGGGCTACGAGCAGTACTTC.

The V gene is TRBV5-1, the J gene TRBJ1-2; TRBD1 is a possible D gene (6 bases). Germline values: CDR1 SGHRS, CDR2 YFSETQ. V was pared by 4 bases and J by 1 base, with 14 bases between. This CDR3 comprises 15 residues. The CDR3 loop reads CASSETGWGNYGYTF. The CDR3 bases are TGCGCCAGCAGCGAAACAGGGTGGGGTAACTATGGCTACACCTTC.

The chain combines TRBV15 with TRBJ2-1; D uncertain. Trimming pared 3 bases from V and 10 bases from J, leaving 10 bases between. Germline V gives CDR1 LNHNV, CDR2 YYDKDF (reference sequence). This CDR3 region has 12 residues. In DNA form, the CDR3 reads TGTGCCACCAGCAGTAGAGTAAGCGAGCAGTTCTTC. This encodes CATSSRVSEQFF.

The V and J genes are TRBV2 and TRBJ2-2; D call uncertain. CDR3 length: 14 residues. Germline V gene data show CDR1 as SNHLY and CDR2 as FYNNEI. V gave up 7 bases and J gave up 4 bases, with 13 bases separating them. This CDR3 reads CASMQTASTGELFF. Written as DNA, the CDR3 is TGTGCCAGCATGCAAACGGCGAGCACCGGGGAGCTGTTTTTT.

This chain links TRBV6-2 or TRBV6-3 with TRBJ2-7; 7 nucleotides agree with TRBD2. Germline V gene lookup returns CDR1 MNHEY and CDR2 SVGEGT. The V and J ends lost 0 bases and 3 bases, in that order; junction bases with no gene match: 8. The CDR3 contains 16 residues. The chain's CDR3 is CASSYSASGHRYEQYF. CDR3 nucleotides: TGTGCCAGCAGTTACTCAGCTAGCGGTCACCGCTACGAGCAGTACTTC.

The chain is built from TRBV28 and TRBJ1-4; D uncertain. Trimming pared 3 bases from V and 14 bases from J, leaving 19 bases between. From germline, CDR1 is MDHEN and CDR2 SYDVKM. The CDR3 spans 14 residues. The CDR3 loop is CASSFPQRGLGLFF. The CDR3 DNA follows: TGTGCCAGCAGTTTTCCCCAGCGGGGTTTAGGGCTGTTTTTT.

This chain uses TRBV7-9 with TRBJ1-2; D gene unclear. Trimming removed 0 bases at V and 6 bases at J, with 8 bases between. The V gene's germline CDR1 is SEHNR and CDR2 FQNEAQ (reference sequence). The CDR3 totals 13 residues. The CDR3 nucleotides are TGTGCCAGCAGCTTAGCTGGTCAGCATGGCTACACCTTC. It codes for CASSLAGQHGYTF.

The V call is TRBV3-1 (or the pseudogene TRBV3-2), the J call TRBJ2-2; D is uncertain. The germline gives CDR1 LGHDT, CDR2 YNNKEL (reference sequence). The CDR3 length is 16 residues. V lost 0 bases, J lost 0 bases, and 8 bases lay in between. In DNA, the CDR3 is TGTGCCAGCAGCCAAGAGAACAGTCCGAACACCGGGGAGCTGTTTTTT. Residues: CASSQENSPNTGELFF.

The chain recombines TRBV7-8 with TRBJ2-7; D remains ambiguous. Trimming pared 5 bases from V and 0 bases from J, leaving 11 bases between. CDR3 size: 14 residues. Germline V gene data show CDR1 as SGHVS and CDR2 as FQNEAQ. The chain's CDR3 is CASSIGPISYEQYF. CDR3 nucleotides: TGTGCCAGCAGCATAGGACCAATCTCCTACGAGCAGTACTTC.